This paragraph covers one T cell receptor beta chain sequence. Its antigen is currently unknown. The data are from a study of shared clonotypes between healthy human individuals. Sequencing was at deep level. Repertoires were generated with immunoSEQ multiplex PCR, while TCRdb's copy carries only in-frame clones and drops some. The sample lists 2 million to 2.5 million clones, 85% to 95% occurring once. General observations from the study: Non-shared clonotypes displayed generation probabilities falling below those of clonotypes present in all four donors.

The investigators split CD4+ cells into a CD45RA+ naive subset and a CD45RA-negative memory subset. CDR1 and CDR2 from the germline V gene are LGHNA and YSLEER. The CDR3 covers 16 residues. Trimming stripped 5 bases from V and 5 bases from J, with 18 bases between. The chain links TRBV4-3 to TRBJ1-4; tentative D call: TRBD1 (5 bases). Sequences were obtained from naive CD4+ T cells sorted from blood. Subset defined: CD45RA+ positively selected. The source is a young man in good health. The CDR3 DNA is TGCGCCAGCAGCTTAGAAGGGACCCTCGGGAATGAAAAACTGTTTTTT. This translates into CASSLEGTLGNEKLFF.